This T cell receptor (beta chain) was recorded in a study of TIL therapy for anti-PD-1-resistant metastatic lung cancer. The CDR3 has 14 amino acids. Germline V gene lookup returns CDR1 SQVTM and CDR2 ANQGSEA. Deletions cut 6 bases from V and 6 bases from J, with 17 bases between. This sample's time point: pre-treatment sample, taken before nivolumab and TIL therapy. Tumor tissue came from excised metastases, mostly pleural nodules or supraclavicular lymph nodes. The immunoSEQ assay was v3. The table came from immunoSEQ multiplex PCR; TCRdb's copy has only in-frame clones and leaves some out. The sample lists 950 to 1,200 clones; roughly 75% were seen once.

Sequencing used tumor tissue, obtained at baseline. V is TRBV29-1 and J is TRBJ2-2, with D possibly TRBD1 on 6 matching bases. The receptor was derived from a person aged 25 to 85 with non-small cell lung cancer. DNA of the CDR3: TGCAGCGTGGGAACAGGGTTGAATCCCGGGGAGCTGTTTTTT. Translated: CSVGTGLNPGELFF.